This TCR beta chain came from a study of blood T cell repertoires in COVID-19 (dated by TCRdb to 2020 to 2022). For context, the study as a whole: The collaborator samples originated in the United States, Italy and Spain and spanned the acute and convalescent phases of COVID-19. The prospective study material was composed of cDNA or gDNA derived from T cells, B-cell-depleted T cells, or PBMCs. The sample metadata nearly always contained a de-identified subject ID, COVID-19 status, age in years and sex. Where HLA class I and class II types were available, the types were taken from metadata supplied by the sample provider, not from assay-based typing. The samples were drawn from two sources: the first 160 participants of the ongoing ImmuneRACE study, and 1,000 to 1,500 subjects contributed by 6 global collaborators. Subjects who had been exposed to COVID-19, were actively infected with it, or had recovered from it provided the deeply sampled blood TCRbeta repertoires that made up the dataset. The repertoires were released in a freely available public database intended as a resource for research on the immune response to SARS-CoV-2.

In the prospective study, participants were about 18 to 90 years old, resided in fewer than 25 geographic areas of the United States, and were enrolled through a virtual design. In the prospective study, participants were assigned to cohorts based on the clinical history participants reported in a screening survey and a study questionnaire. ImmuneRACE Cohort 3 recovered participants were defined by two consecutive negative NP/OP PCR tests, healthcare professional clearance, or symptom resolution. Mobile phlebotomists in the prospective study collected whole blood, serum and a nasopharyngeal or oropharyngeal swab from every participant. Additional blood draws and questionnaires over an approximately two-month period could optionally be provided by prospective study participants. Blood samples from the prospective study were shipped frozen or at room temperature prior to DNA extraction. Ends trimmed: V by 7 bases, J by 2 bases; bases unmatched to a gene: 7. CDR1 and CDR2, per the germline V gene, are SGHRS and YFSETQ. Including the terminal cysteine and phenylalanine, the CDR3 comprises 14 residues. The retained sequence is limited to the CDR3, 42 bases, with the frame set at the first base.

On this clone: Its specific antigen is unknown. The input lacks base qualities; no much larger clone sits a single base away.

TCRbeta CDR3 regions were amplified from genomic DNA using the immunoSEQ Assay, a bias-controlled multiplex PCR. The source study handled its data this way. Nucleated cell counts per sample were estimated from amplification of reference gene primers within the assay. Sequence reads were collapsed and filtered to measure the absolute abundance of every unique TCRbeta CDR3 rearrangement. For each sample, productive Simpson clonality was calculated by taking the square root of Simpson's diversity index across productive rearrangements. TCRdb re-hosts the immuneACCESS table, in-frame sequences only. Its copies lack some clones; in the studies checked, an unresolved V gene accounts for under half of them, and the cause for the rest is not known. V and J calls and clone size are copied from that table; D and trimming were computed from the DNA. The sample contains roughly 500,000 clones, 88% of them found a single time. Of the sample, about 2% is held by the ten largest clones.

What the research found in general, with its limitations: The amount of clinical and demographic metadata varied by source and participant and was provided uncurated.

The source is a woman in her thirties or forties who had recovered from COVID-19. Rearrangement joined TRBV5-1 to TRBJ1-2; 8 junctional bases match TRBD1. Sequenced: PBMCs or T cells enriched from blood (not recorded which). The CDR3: CASALRTGNYGYTF. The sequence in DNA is TGCGCCAGCGCCCTAAGGACAGGGAACTATGGCTACACCTTC.